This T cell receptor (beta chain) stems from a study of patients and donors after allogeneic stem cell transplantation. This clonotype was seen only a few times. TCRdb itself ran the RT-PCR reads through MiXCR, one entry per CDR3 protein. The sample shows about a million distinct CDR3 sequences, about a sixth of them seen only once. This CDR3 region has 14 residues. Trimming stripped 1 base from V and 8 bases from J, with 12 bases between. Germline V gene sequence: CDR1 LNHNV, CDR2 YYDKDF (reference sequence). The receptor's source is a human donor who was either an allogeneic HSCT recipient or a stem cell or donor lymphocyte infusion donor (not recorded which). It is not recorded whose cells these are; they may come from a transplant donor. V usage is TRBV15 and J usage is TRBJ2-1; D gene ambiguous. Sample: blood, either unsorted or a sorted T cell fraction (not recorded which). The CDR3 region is CATSRVKGPYEQFF. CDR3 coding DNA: TGTGCCACCAGCAGAGTTAAAGGTCCTTATGAGCAGTTCTTC.